The clone carrying this T cell receptor (beta chain) was observed a handful of times. Its antigen is not identified. Time point given: 2014-2015 season, 7 days after vaccination. Excluded were substance abuse, HIV/AIDS, active cancer, immunomodulatory drugs and active illness. This sample was included in a study of follicular helper T cells after annual influenza vaccination. Study details: For some subjects, blood spans the 2013-2014, 2014-2015 and 2015-2016 annual vaccinations.

The study's findings and limits: Day 7 ICOS+CD38+ clones later appeared mostly in ICOS-CD38- cTfh. The much larger non-cTfh compartments may have been undersampled.

Profiling relied on immunoSEQ multiplex PCR, and the TCRdb table lists in-frame clones only, not all of them. The data hold 9,500 to 11,000 clones, with over 75% observed a single time. The CDR3 totals 14 residues. The germline gives CDR1 SGHDT, CDR2 YYEEEE. Trimming took off 4 bases at V and 7 bases at J, with 12 bases between the two ends. The TCR comes from an adult who received the influenza vaccine. This sequence joins TRBV5-6 and TRBJ1-6, with no clear D. The sequencing here drew on CXCR5- memory CD4+ T cells sorted from blood, taken 7 days after influenza vaccination. CDR3 loop: CASSPWRYNSPLHF. Written as DNA, the CDR3 is TGTGCCAGCAGCCCATGGAGATACAATTCACCCCTCCACTTT. Combining the CDR3 with reference TRBV5-6 and TRBJ1-6 gives the whole variable domain DAGVTQSPTHLIKTRGQQVTLRCSPKSGHDTVSWYQQALGQGPQFIFQYYEEEERQRGNFPDRFSGHQFPNYSSELNVNALLLGDSALYLCASSPWRYNSPLHFGNGTRLTVT.